Included here is one T cell receptor beta chain sequence, with context. This clone was counted between two and nine times. The target of this receptor is not known. Base qualities are not provided; no much larger clone lies one nucleotide away. The entire isolated RNA was reverse transcribed using the High Capacity cDNA Reverse Transcription Kit, and thus expressed TCRB transcripts were sequenced. Deep immunoSEQ sequencing was applied to naive, central memory and regulatory T cell samples, giving an average of about 3.7 million total reads per sample. After sorted cells were lysed in RLT buffer, RNA was extracted with DNase-treated RNeasy Micro or Mini kits, with the choice depending on cell number. To prevent cross-contamination, each cell subset was processed individually, whereas patient and healthy donor samples were processed jointly. TCRB sequences were amplified from cDNA with the immunoSEQ multiplex PCR, producing 87-bp fragments spanning the CDR3 region. Amplicons were sequenced on the Illumina HiSeq platform. As for how the authors treated the data: Synthetic template baselines were used to correct PCR bias computationally, reads within Hamming distance 2 were collapsed, and singletons that could not be merged were discarded. Reads were aligned against IMGT to assign V, D and J genes, CDR3 length and insertions or deletions at six rearrangement sites. Within each subset, clonotype counts were normalized to sorted cell number, after which true diversity and Gini coefficients were computed with the tcR R package. Repertoire sharing was quantified using the overlap coefficient calculated on TCRB nucleotide sequences. TCRdb limited this immuneACCESS table to in-frame rearrangements with V and J called. A share of clones is missing; checked studies link under half to unresolved V genes, and the rest is unexplained. V and J calls and clone size follow that table, whereas D and trimming were derived from the DNA. The sample records about 320,000 clones, less than 15% of which are singletons. The ten largest clonotypes hold approximately 7% of the sample.

CDR1 and CDR2, per the germline V gene, are LGHNT and FRNRAP. Ends trimmed: V by 6 bases, J by 1 base; bases unmatched to a gene: 3. The CDR3 spans 14 residues, from the cysteine through the phenylalanine. The entry retains the CDR3 DNA only, 42 bases that are in frame from base 1. Each donor gave one peripheral blood draw, roughly 0.12 L on average, collected into heparinised tubes. A BD FACSAria II was used to sort naive, central memory, regulatory and stem cell-like memory CD4+ T cells with a panel that included CD45RO, CCR7, CD25, CD127, CD95 and CD27. All sorted populations exceeded 95% purity. Right away, PBMCs were isolated by Lymphoprep density gradient centrifugation and were stained directly, with no culture step. So that batch effects would be minimized, each experiment stained and sorted samples in pairs, pairing one healthy donor with one patient. This record comes from a study of beta chain features in type 1 diabetes (dated by TCRdb to the late 2010s). Some background on the complete study: Mean age, gender distribution, total cell number and subset yield did not differ between patients and healthy donors. A total of approximately 100,000,000 sorted cells were examined across all samples, and the number of cells per subset was strongly correlated with RNA yield. The study compared the TCRB repertoires of sorted circulating CD4+ T cell subsets in recently diagnosed type 1 diabetes patients with those in matched healthy donors. Whereas all 28 donors provided naive and central memory subsets, regulatory and stem cell-like memory subsets were isolated from just 8 patients and roughly 8 healthy donors. Summary of the overall study and its limitations: Because small numbers of individuals were included in the HLA sub-analyses, any influence of HLA type on TCRB rearrangement was left unresolved. The naive, central memory and regulatory TCRB repertoires appeared to resemble one another more closely among patients than among healthy donors. At VDJ recombination sites, type 1 diabetes patients had fewer insertions and more deleted nucleotides, which implies abnormalities in thymic rearrangement. Because cDNA was sequenced instead of genomic DNA, activated cells with high expression could be over-represented, although the groups did not differ in activation or CD3 levels. Shorter templates might have been favored by PCR, but patient and control samples were amplified and corrected together, so both groups would have been affected equally by any skew. A moderate but significant shortening of TCRB CDR3 length was observed in type 1 diabetes patients in all four CD4+ subsets.

Sequences were obtained from central memory CD4+ T cells from blood. The V gene is TRBV12-5 and the J gene is TRBJ1-1, with TRBD1 identical over 9 junction bases. The clonotype was recovered from a man aged 25-45 years in good health. The bases read TGTGCTAGTGGGGGACAGGGCCGGAACACTGAAGCTTTCTTT. Its coded protein is CASGGQGRNTEAFF.